Included here is one TCR beta chain sequence, with context. No antigen is known for it. What was amplified from RNA transcripts were TCR beta CDR3 regions. TCR CDR3 underwent first-round RT-PCR with the HTBI primer set. A single record per CDR3 protein comes from TCRdb applying MiXCR to the multiplex PCR reads. The sample lists approximately 610,000 distinct CDR3 sequences, about 14% occurring once. The data are from a study of T cells in Graves' hyperthyroidism and ophthalmopathy. Study-level points and caveats: Among thyroid clonotypes expanded above 0.001, most also appeared in blood.

Germline-derived CDR1 and CDR2 are GTSNPN and SVGIG (reference sequence). The CDR3 is 16 residues long. V lost 8 bases to trimming and J lost 0 bases; unmatched junction nucleotides: 15. The chain employs TRBV30 and TRBJ1-1; 7 nucleotides match TRBD1. Input material: blood. This clonotype was obtained from a woman between 40 and 55 years old with Graves' ophthalmopathy. CDR3 amino acids: CAGKERGDRVNTEAFF. CDR3 DNA sequence: TGTGCCGGGAAGGAAAGGGGCGACAGGGTGAACACTGAAGCTTTCTTT.